This TCR beta chain was sequenced during a study of prognosis after radiotherapy for stage I lung cancer. Study-wide points: A determination of whether the expanded TCR clones were tumor-specific was not made.

Template was genomic DNA; TCR beta CDR3 amplified in two multiplex PCR rounds. Amplification in first-round PCR relied on primers specific to each TRBV and TRBJ gene. TCRdb re-called the multiplex PCR reads through MiXCR, storing one row per CDR3 protein. The sample gives around 13,000 distinct CDR3 sequences, about 32% of which show up once; roughly 13% is in the top ten. On two occasions, one at each of two time points, six milliliters of peripheral blood were drawn. The germline V and J ends were trimmed by 3 bases and 5 bases, with 25 bases remaining between them. CDR1 and CDR2 (germline): LGHDT, YNNKEL (reference sequence). CDR3 size: 18 residues. Ten or more counts support this clonotype. Its cognate antigen is unknown.

The material was PBMCs, obtained before or after stereotactic body radiation therapy (not recorded which). The chain couples TRBV3-1 to TRBJ1-2; tentatively, D is TRBD1 (6 bases). The clonotype comes from a donor aged 50 or older with non-small cell lung cancer. CDR3 sequence reads: CASSQPLGSRTAKYGYTF. The CDR3, as DNA: TGTGCCAGCAGCCAGCCTCTGGGGTCCCGGACAGCCAAATATGGCTACACCTTC.